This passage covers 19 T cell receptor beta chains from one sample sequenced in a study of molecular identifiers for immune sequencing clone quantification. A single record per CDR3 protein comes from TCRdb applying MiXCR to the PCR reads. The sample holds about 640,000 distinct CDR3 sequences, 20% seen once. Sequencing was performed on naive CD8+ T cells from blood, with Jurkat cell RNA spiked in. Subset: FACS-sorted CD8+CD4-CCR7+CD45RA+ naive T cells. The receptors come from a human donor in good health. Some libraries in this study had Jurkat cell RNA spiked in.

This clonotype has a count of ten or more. CDR3 sequence: CASSLGSGYTDTQYF. In DNA, the CDR3 is TGTGCCAGCAGTTTGGGTAGCGGATACACAGATACGCAGTATTTT. The chain recombines TRBV27 with TRBJ2-3, with D maybe TRBD2 (6 bases). This CDR3 is 15 amino acids long. Germline values: CDR1 MNHEY, CDR2 SMNVEV (reference sequence). With 3 bases removed from V and 2 bases from J, the gap between germline ends came to 12 bases.

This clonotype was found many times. This CDR3 reads CASSPEAGYTQETQYF. Written as DNA, the CDR3 is TGTGCCAGCAGTCCGGAAGCAGGGTATACCCAAGAGACCCAGTACTTC. V usage is TRBV28 and J usage is TRBJ2-5, with D possibly being TRBD1 (5 bases). Germline-derived CDR1 and CDR2 are MDHEN and SYDVKM. This CDR3 is built from 16 residues. Trimming pared 5 bases from V and 1 base from J, leaving 17 bases between.

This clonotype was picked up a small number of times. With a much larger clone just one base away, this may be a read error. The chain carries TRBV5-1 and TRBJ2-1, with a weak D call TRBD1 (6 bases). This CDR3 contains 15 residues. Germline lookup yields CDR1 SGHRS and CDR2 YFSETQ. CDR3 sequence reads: CASSQTGSSVDEQLF. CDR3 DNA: TGCGCCAGCAGCCAAACAGGGTCTTCAGTCGATGAGCAGCTCTTC.

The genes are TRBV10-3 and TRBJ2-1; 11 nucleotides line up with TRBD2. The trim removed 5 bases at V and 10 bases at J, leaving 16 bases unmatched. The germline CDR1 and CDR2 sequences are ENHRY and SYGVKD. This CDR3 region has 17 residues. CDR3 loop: CAISNPLAGAELGEQFF. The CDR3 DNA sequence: TGTGCCATCAGTAATCCACTAGCGGGAGCTGAGTTGGGGGAGCAGTTCTTC.

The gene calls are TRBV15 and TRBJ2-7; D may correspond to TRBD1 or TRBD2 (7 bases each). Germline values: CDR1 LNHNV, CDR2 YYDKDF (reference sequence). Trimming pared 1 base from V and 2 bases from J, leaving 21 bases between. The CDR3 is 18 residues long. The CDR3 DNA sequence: TGTGCCACCAGCAGAGGCATCGGGGGGACAGACTACCCCTACGAGCAGTACTTC. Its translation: CATSRGIGGTDYPYEQYF.

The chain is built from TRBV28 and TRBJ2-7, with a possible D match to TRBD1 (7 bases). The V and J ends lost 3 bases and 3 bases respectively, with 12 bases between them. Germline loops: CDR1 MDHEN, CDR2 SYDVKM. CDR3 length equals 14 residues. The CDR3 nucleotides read TGTGCCAGCAGTTTGCGGGACAGAATCTACGAGCAGTACTTC. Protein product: CASSLRDRIYEQYF.

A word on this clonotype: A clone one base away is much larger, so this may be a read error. CDR3 nucleotide sequence: TGTGCCAGCAGCTATAAGTGCGAGCAGTACTTC. Protein sequence: CASSYKCEQYF. The chain carries TRBV7-9 and TRBJ2-7; no clear D gene. V was cut by 4 bases and J by 6 bases, with 7 bases left in between. This CDR3 contains 11 residues. CDR1 and CDR2 from the germline V gene are SEHNR and FQNEAQ (reference sequence).

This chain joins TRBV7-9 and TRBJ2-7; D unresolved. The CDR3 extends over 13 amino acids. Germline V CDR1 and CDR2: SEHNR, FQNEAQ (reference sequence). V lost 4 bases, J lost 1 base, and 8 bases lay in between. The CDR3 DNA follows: TGTGCCAGCAGCTCCCCGTTTTCCTACGAGCAGTACTTC. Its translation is CASSSPFSYEQYF. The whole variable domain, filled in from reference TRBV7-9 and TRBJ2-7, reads DTGVSQNPRHKITKRGQNVTFRCDPISEHNRLYWYRQTLGQGPEFLTYFQNEAQLEKSRLLSDRFSAERPKGSFSTLEIQRTEQGDSAMYLCASSSPFSYEQYFGPGTRLTVT.

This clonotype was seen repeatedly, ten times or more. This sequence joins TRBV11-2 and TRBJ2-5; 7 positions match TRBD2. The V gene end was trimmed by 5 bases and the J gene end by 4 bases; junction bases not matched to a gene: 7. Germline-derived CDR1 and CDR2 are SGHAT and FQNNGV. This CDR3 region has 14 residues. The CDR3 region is CASSPGLGLETQYF. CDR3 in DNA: TGTGCCAGCAGCCCTGGACTAGGATTAGAGACCCAGTACTTC.

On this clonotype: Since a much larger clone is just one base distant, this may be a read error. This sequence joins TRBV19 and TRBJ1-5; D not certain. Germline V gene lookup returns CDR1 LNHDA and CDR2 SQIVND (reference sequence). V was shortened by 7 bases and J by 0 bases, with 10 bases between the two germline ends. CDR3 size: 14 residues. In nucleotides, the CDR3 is TGTGCCAGTATGCCAGAGTATAGCAATCAGCCCCAGCATTTT. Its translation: CASMPEYSNQPQHF.

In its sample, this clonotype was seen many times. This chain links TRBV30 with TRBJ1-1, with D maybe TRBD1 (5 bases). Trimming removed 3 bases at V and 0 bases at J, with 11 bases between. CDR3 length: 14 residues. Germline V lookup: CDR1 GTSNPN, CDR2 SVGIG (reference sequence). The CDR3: CAWRPGLVNTEAFF. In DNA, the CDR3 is TGTGCCTGGAGACCGGGACTGGTGAACACTGAAGCTTTCTTT.

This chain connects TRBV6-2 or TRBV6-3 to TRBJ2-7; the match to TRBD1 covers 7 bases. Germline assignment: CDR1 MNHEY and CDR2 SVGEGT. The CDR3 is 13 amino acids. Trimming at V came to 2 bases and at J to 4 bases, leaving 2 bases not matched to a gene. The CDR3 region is CASSYPGQYEQYF. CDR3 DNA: TGTGCCAGCAGTTACCCGGGACAGTACGAGCAGTACTTC.

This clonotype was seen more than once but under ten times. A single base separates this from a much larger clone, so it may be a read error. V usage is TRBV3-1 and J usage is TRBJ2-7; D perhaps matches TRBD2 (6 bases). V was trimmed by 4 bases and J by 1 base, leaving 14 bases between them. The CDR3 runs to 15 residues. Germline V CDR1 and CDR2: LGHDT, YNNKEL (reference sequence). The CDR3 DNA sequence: TGTGCCAGCAGCCCGAGGGCCGGGGGTTCCTACGAGCAGTACTTC. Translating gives CASSPRAGGSYEQYF.

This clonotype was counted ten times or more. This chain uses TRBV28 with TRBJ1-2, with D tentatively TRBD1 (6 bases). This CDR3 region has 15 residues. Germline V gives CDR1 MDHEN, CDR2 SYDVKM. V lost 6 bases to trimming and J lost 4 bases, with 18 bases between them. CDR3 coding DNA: TGTGCCAGCAGCCTTCCGGGGGGCTGGAGCTATGGCTACACCTTC. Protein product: CASSLPGGWSYGYTF.

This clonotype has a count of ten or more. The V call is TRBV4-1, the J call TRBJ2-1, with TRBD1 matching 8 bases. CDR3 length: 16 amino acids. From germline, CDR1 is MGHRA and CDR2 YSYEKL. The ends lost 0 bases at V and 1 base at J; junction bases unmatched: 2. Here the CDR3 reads CASSQDDRGSYNEQFF. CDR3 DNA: TGCGCCAGCAGCCAAGATGACAGGGGATCCTACAATGAGCAGTTCTTC.

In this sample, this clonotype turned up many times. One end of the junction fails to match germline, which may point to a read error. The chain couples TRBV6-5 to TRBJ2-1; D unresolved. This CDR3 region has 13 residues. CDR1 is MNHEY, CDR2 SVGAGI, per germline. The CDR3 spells CASSYGGFNEQFF. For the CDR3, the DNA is TGCGCCAGCAGTTATGGCGGATTCAATGAGCAGTTCTTC.

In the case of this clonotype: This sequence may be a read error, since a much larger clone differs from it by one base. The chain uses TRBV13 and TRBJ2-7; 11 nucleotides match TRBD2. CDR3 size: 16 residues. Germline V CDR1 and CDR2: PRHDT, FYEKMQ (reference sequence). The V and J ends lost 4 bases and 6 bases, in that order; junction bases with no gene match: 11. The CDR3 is CASSSFDSGGVCEQYF. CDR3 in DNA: TGTGCCAGCAGCTCCTTCGATAGCGGGGGGGTATGCGAGCAGTACTTC.

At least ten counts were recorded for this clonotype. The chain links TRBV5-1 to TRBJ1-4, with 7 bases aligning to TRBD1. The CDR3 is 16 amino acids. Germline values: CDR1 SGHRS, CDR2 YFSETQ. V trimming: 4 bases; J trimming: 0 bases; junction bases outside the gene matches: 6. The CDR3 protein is CASSRDSTPTNEKLFF. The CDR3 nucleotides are TGCGCCAGCAGCAGGGACAGTACCCCAACTAATGAAAAACTGTTTTTT.

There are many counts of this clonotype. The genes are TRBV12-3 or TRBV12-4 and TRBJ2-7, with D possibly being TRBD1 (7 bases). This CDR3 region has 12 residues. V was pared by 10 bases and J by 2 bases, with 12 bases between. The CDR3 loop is CATGGTAYEQYF. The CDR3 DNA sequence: TGTGCCACCGGAGGGACAGCCTACGAGCAGTACTTC.